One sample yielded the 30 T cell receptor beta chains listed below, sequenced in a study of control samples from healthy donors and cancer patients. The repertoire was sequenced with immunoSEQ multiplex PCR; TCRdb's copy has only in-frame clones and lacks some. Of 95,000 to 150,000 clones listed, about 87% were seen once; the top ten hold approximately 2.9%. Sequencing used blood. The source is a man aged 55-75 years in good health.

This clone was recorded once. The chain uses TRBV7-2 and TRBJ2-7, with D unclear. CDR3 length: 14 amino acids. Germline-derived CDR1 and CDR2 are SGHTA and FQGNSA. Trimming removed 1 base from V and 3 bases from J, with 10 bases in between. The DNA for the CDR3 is TGTGCCAGCAGCTTAGGACACCAAAACTACGAGCAGTACTTC. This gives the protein CASSLGHQNYEQYF.

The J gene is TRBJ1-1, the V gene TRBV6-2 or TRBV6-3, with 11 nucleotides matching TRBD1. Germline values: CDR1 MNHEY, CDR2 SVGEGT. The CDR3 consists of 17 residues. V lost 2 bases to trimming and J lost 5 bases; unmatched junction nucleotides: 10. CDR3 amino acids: CASSYRTGGWEGTEAFF. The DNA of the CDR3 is TGTGCCAGCAGTTACCGGACAGGGGGCTGGGAGGGGACTGAAGCTTTCTTT.

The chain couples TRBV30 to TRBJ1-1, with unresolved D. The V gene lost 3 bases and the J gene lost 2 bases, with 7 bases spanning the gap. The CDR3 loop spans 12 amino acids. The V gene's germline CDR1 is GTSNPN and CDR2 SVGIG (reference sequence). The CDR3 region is CAWSRINTEAFF. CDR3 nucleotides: TGTGCCTGGAGCCGGATAAACACTGAAGCTTTCTTT.

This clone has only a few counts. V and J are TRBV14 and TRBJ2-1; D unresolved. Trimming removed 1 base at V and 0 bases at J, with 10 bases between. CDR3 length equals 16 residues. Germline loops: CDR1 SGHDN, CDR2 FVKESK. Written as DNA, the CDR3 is TGTGCCAGCAGCCAAGGCTCCGGAGCCTCCTACAATGAGCAGTTCTTC. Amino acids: CASSQGSGASYNEQFF.

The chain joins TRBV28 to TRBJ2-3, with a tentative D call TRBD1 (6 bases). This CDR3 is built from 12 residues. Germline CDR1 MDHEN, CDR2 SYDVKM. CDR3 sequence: CGSRTVTDTQYF. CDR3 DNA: TGTGGGTCCCGGACAGTCACAGATACGCAGTATTTT.

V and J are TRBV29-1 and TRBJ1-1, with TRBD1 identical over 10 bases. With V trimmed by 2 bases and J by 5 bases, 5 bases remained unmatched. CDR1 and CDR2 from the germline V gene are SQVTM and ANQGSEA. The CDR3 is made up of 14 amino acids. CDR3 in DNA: TGCAGCGTTGAAAGGACAGGGGGTGGGACTGAAGCTTTCTTT. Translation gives CSVERTGGGTEAFF.

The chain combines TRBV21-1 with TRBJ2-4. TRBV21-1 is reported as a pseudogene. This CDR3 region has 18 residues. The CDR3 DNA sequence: TGTGCCAGCAGCAAAGGGGATGGTGGGTGCTGGCCGAAAAACATTCAGTACTTC. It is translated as CASSKGDGGCWPKNIQYF.

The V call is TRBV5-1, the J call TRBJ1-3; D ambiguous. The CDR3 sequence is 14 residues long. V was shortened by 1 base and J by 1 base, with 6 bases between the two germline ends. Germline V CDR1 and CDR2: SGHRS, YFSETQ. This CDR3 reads CASSLTESGNTIYF. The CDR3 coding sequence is TGCGCCAGCAGCTTGACGGAATCTGGAAACACCATATATTTT.

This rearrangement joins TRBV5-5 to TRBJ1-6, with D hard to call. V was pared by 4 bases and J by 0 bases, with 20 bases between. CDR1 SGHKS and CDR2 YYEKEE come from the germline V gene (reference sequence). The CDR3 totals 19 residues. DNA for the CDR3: TGTGCCAGCAGCAAGACCCCCGGCCGTCAGCGCTCCTATAATTCACCCCTCCACTTT. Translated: CASSKTPGRQRSYNSPLHF.

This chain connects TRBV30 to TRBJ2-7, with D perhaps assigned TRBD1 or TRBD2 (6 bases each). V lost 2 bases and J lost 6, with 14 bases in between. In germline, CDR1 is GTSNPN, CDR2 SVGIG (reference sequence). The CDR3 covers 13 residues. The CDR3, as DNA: TGTGCCTGGAGTCTACAGGGAGGATCCGAGCAGTACTTC. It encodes CAWSLQGGSEQYF.

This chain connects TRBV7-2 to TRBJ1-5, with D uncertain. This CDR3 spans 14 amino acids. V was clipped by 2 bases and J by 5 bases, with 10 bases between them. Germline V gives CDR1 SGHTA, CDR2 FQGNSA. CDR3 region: CASSLPSPDQPQHF. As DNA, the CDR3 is TGTGCCAGCAGCTTACCGTCCCCAGATCAGCCCCAGCATTTT.

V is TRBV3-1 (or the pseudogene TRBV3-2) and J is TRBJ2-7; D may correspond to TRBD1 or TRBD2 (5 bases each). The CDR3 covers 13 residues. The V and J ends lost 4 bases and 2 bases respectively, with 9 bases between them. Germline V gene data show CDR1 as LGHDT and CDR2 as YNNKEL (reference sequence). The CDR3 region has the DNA TGTGCCAGCAGCCGGGGGATGGCCTACGAGCAGTACTTC. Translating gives CASSRGMAYEQYF.

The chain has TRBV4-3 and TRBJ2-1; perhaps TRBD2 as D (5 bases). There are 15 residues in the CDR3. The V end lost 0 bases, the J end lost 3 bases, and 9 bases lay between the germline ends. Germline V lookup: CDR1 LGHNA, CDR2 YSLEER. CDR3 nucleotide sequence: TGCGCCAGCAGCCAAGAACCTCGGGGCTACAATGAGCAGTTCTTC. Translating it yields CASSQEPRGYNEQFF.

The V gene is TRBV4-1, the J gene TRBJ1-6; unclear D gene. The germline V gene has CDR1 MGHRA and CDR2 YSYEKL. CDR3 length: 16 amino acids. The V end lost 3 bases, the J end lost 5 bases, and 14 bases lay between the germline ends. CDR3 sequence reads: CASSHQERRDNSPLHF. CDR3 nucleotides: TGCGCCAGCAGCCATCAAGAGAGGCGGGATAATTCACCCCTCCACTTT.

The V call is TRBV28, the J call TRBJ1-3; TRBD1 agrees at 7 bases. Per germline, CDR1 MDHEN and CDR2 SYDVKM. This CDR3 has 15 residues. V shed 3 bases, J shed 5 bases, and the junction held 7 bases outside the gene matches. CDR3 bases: TGTGCCAGCAGTTTGCCCCAGACAGGGAGAAACACCATATATTTT. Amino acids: CASSLPQTGRNTIYF.

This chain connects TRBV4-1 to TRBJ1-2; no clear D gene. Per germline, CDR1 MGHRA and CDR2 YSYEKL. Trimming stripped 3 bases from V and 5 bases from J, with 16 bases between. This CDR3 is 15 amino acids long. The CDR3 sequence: CASSHREATSYGYTF. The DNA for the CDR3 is TGCGCCAGCAGCCACCGGGAGGCGACCTCTTATGGCTACACCTTC.

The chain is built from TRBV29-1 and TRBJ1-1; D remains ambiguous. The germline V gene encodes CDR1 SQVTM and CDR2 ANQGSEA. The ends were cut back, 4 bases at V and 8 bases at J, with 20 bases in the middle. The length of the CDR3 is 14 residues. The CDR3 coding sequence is TGCAGCGTTGCACCGGGCCTCGGAACAACCGAAGCTTTCTTT. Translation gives CSVAPGLGTTEAFF.

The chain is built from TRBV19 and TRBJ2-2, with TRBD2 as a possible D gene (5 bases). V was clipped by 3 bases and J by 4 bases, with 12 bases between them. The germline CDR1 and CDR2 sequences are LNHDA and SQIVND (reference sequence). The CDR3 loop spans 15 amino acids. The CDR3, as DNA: TGTGCCAGTAGTATTGGAGGTTCGGTCACCGGGGAGCTGTTTTTT. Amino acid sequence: CASSIGGSVTGELFF.

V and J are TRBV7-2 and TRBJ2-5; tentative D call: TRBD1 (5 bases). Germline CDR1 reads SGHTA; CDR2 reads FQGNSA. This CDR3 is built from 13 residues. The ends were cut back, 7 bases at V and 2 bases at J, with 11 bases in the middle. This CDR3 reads CASTPTVQETQYF. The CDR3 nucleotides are TGTGCCAGCACCCCGACAGTACAAGAGACCCAGTACTTC.

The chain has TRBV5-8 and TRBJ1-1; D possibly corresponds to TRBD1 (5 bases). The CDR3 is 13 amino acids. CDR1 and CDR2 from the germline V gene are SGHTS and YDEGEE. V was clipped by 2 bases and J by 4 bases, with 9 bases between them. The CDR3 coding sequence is TGTGCCAGCAGCTTTGGGAGGGGCACTGAAGCTTTCTTT. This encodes CASSFGRGTEAFF.

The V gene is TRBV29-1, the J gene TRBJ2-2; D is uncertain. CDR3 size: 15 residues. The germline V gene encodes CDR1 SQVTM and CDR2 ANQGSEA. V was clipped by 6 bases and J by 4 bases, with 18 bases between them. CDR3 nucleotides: TGCAGCGTCCGCACCGTGCGCAGCCCCACCGGGGAGCTGTTTTTT. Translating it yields CSVRTVRSPTGELFF.

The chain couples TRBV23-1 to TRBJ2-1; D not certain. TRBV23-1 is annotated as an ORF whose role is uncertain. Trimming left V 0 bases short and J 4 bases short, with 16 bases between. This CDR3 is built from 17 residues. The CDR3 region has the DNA TGCGCCAGCAGTCAATCATCAGAGGAAAACTCTTACAATGAGCAGTTCTTC. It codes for CASSQSSEENSYNEQFF.

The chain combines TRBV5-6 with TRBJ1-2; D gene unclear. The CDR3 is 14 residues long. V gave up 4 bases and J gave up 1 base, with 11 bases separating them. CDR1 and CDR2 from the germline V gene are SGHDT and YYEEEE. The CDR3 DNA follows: TGTGCCAGCAGCCCGGGTAGGATTAACTATGGCTACACCTTC. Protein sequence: CASSPGRINYGYTF.

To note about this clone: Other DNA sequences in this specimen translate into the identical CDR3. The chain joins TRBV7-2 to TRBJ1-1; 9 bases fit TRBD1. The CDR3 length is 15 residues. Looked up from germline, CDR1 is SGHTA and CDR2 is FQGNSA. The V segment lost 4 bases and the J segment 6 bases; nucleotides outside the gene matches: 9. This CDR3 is CASSSPPGTGSEAFF. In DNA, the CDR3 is TGTGCCAGCAGCTCCCCGCCCGGGACAGGGTCTGAAGCTTTCTTT.

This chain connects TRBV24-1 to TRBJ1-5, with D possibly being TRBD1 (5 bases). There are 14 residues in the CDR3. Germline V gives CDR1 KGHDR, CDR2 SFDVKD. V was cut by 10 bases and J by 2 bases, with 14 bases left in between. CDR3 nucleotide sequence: TGTGCCACGATAGGGGATTGGGGCAATCAGCCCCAGCATTTT. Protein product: CATIGDWGNQPQHF.

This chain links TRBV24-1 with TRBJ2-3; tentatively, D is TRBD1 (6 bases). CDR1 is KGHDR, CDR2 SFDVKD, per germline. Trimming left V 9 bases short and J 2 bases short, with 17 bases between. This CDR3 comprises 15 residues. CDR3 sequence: CATAGTQLLTDTQYF. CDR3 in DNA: TGTGCCACCGCCGGGACACAACTTCTCACAGATACGCAGTATTTT.

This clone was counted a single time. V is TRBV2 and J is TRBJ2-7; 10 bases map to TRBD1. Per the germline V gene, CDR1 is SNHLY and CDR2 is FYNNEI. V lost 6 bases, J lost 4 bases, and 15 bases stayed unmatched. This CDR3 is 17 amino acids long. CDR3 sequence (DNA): TGTGCCAGCAGGGGCCCCGGAACGGACAGGGGGAGTTACGAGCAGTACTTC. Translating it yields CASRGPGTDRGSYEQYF.

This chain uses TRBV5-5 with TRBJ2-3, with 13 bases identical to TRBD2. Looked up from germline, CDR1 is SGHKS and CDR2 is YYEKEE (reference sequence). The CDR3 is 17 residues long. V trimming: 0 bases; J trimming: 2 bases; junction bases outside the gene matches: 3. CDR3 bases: TGTGCCAGCAGCTTGGGACTAGCGGGGGGAATCACAGATACGCAGTATTTT. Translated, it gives CASSLGLAGGITDTQYF. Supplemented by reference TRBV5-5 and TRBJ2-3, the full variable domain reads DAGVTQSPTHLIKTRGQQVTLRCSPISGHKSVSWYQQVLGQGPQFIFQYYEKEERGRGNFPDRFSARQFPNYSSELNVNALLLGDSALYLCASSLGLAGGITDTQYFGPGTRLTVL.

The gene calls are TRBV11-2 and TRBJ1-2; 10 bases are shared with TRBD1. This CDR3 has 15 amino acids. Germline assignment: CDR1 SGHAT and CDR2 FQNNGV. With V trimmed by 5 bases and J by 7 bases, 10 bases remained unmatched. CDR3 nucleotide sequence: TGTGCCAGCAGCCACGGACAGGGGGTCGTTGGTGGCTACACCTTC. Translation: CASSHGQGVVGGYTF.

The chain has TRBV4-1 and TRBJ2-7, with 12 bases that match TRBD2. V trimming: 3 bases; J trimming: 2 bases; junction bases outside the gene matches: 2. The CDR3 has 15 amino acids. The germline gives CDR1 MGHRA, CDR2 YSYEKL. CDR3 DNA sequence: TGCGCCAGCAGCCATCCTAGCGGGGGGGCCTACGAGCAGTACTTC. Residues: CASSHPSGGAYEQYF.